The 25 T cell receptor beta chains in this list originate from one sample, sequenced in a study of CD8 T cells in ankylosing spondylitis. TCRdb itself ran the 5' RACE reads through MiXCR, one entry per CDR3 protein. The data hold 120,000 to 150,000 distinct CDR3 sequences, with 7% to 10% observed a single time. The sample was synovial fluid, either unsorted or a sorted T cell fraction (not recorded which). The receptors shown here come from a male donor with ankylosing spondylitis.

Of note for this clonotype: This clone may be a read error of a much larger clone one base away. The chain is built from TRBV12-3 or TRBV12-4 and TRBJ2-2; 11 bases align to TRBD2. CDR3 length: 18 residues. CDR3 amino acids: CTSSSNSGGASGTGELFF. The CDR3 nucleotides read TGTACCAGCAGTTCCAATAGCGGGGGGGCCTCAGGCACCGGGGAGCTGTTTTTT.

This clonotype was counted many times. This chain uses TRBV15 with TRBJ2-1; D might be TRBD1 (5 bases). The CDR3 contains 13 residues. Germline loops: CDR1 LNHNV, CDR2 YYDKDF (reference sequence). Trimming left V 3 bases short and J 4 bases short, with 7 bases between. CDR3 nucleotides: TGTGCCACCAGCAGGGGGCCTTACAATGAGCAGTTCTTC. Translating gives CATSRGPYNEQFF. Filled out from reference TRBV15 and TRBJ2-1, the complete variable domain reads DAMVIQNPRYQVTQFGKPVTLSCSQTLNHNVMYWYQQKSSQAPKLLFHYYDKDFNNEADTPDNFQSRRPNTSFCFLDIRSPGLGDTAMYLCATSRGPYNEQFFGPGTRLTVL.

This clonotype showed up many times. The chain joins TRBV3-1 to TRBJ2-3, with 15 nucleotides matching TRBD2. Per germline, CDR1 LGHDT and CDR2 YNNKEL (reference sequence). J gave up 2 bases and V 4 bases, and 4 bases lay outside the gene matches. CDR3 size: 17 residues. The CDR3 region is CASSLGTSGGFTDTQYF. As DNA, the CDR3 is TGTGCCAGCAGCCTCGGGACTAGCGGGGGGTTCACAGATACGCAGTATTTT.

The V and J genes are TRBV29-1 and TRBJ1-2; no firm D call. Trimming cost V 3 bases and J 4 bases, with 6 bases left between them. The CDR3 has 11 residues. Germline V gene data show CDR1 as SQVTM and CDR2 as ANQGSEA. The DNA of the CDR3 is TGCAGCGTTGAGGGGAGCTATGGCTACACCTTC. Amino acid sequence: CSVEGSYGYTF. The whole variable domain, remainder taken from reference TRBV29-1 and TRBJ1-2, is SAVISQKPSRDICQRGTSLTIQCQVDSQVTMMFWYRQQPGQSLTLIATANQGSEATYESGFVIDKFPISRPNLTFSTLTVSNMSPEDSSIYLCSVEGSYGYTFGSGTRLTVV.

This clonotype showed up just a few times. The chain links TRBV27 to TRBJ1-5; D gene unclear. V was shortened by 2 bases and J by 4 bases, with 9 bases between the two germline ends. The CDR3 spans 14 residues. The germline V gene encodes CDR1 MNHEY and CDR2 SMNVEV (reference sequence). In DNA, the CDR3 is TGTGCCAGCAGTTTAGGGCGGATGAATCAGCCCCAGCATTTT. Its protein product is CASSLGRMNQPQHF.

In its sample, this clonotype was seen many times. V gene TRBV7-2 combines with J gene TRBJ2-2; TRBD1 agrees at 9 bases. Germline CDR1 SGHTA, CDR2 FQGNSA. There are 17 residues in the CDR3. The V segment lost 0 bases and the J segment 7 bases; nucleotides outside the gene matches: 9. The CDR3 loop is CASSLARRTGAHGELFF. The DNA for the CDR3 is TGTGCCAGCAGCTTAGCGAGAAGGACAGGGGCGCACGGGGAGCTGTTTTTT.

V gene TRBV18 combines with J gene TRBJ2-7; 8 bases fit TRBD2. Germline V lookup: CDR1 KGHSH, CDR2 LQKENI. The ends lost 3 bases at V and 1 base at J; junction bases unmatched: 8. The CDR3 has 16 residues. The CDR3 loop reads CASSPPWRGVSYEQYF. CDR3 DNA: TGTGCCAGCTCACCTCCCTGGCGGGGGGTGTCCTACGAGCAGTACTTC.

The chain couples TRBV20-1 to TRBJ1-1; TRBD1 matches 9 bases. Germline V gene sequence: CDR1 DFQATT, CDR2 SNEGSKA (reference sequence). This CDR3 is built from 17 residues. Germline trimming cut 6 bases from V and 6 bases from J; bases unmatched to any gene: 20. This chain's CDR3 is CSAKRTGGRRLIAEAFF. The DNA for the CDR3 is TGCAGTGCAAAGAGAACAGGGGGCAGAAGACTGATCGCTGAAGCTTTCTTT.

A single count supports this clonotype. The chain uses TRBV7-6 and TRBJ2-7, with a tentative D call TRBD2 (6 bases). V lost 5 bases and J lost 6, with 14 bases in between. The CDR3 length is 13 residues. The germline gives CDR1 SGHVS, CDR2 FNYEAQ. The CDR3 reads CASSLNWGGEQYF. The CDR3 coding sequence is TGTGCCAGCAGCCTGAATTGGGGAGGCGAGCAGTACTTC.

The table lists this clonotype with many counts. CDR3: CASSLLGQGPTEAFF. As DNA, the CDR3 is TGCGCCAGCAGCTTACTCGGACAGGGCCCCACTGAAGCTTTCTTT. The chain is built from TRBV5-1 and TRBJ1-1; 8 bases are shared with TRBD1. Per the germline V gene, CDR1 is SGHRS and CDR2 is YFSETQ. The length of the CDR3 is 15 residues. The junction had 7 bases not matched to a gene; V was cut back by 2 bases and J by 4 bases.

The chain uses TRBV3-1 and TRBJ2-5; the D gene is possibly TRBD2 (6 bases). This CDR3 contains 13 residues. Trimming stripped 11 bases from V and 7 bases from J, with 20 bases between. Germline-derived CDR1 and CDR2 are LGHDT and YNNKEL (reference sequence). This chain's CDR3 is CASTKRVTGTQYF. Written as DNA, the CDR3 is TGTGCCTCCACCAAGCGGGTCACGGGGACCCAGTACTTC.

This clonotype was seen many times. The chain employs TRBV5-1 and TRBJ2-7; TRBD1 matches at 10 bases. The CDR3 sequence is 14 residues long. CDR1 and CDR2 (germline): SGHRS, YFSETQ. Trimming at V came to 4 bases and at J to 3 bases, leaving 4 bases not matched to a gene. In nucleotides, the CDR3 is TGCGCCAGCAGCCACGGACAGGGGGGCTACGAGCAGTACTTC. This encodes CASSHGQGGYEQYF.

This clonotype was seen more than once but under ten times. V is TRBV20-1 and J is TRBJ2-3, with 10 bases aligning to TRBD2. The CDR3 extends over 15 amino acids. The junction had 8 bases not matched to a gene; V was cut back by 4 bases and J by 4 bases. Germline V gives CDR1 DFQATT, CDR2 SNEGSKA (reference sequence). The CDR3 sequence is CSATLPSGGPDTQYF. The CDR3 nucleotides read TGCAGTGCTACTTTGCCTAGCGGGGGTCCAGATACGCAGTATTTT.

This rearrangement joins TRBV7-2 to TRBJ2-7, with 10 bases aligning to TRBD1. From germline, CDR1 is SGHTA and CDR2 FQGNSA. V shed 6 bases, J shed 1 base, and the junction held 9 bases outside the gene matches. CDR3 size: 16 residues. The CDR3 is CASSPYGTGASYEQYF. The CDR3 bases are TGTGCCAGCAGTCCCTATGGGACAGGGGCATCCTACGAGCAGTACTTC.

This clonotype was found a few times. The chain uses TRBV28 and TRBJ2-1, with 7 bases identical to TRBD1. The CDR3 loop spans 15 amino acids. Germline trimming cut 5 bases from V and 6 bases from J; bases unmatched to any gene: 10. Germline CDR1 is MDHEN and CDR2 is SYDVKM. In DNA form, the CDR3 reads TGTGCCAGCAGTCCTCATGACAGGGTCGGCAATGAGCAGTTCTTC. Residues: CASSPHDRVGNEQFF.

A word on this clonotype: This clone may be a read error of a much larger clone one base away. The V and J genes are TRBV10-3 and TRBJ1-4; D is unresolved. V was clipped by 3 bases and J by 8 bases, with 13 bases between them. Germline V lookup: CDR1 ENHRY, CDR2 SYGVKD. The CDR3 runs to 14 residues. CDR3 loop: CAISDGVADEKLFF. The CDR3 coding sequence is TGTGCCATCAGTGACGGAGTGGCGGACGAAAAACTGTTTTTT.

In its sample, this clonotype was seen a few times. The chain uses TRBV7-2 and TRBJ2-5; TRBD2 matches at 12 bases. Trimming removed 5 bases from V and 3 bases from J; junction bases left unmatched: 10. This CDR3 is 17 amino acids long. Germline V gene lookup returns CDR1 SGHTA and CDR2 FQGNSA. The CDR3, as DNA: TGTGCCAGCAGCCCACCGGGTCTAGCGGGAGGGAAAGAGACCCAGTACTTC. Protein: CASSPPGLAGGKETQYF.

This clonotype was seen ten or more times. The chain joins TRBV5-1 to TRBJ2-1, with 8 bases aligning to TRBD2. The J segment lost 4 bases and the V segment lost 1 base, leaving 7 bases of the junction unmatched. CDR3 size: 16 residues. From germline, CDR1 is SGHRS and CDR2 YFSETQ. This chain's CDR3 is CASSLLGSGSYNEQFF. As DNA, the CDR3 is TGCGCCAGCAGCTTGCTGGGAAGCGGGAGTTACAATGAGCAGTTCTTC. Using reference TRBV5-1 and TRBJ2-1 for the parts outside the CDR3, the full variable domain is KAGVTQTPRYLIKTRGQQVTLSCSPISGHRSVSWYQQTPGQGLQFLFEYFSETQRNKGNFPGRFSGRQFSNSRSEMNVSTLELGDSALYLCASSLLGSGSYNEQFFGPGTRLTVL.

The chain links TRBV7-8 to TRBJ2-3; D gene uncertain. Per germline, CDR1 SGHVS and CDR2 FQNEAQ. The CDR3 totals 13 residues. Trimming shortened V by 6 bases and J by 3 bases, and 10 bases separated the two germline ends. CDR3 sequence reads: CASRIDGTDTQYF. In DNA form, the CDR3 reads TGTGCCAGCAGAATAGATGGGACAGATACGCAGTATTTT. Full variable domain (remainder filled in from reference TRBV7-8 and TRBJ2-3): GAGVSQSPRYKVAKRGQDVALRCDPISGHVSLFWYQQALGQGPEFLTYFQNEAQLDKSGLPSDRFFAERPEGSVSTLKIQRTQQEDSAVYLCASRIDGTDTQYFGPGTRLTVL.

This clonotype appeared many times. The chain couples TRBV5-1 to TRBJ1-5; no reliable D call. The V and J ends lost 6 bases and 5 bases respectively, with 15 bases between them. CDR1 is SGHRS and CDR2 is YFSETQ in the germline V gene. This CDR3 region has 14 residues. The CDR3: CASKMGSGDQPQHF. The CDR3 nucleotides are TGCGCCAGCAAGATGGGTTCAGGAGATCAGCCCCAGCATTTT.

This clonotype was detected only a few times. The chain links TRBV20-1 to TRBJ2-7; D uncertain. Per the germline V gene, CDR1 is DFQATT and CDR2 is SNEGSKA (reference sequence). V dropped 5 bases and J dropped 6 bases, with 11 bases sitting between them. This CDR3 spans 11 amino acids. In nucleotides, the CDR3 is TGCAGTGCTTCCTCCTGGGGCGAGCAGTACTTC. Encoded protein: CSASSWGEQYF.

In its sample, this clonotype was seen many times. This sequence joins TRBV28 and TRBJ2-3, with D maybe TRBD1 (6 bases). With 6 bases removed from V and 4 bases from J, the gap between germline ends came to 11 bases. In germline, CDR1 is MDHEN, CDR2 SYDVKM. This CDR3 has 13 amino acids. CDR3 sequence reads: CASRQQGPDTQYF. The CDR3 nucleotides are TGTGCCAGCAGGCAACAGGGTCCAGATACGCAGTATTTT.

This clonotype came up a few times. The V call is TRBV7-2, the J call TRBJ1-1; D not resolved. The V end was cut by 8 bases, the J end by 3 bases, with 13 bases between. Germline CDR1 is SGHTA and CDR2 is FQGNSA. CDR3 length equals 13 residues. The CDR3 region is CASCRLSDTEAFF. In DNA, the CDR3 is TGTGCCAGCTGTAGGTTATCTGACACTGAAGCTTTCTTT.

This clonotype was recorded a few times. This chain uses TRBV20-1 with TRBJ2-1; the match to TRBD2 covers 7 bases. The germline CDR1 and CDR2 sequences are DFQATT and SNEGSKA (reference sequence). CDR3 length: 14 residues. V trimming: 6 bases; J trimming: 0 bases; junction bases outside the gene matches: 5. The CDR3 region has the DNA TGCAGTGCCCAGGGCGGGAGCTCCTACAATGAGCAGTTCTTC. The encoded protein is CSAQGGSSYNEQFF.

CDR3 region: CATSDFGRDLGGELFF. As DNA, the CDR3 is TGTGCCACCAGTGATTTCGGCAGGGACCTGGGCGGGGAGCTGTTTTTT. V is TRBV24-1 and J is TRBJ2-2; TRBD1 or TRBD2 may be the D gene (5 bases each). Germline CDR1 KGHDR, CDR2 SFDVKD. V lost 1 base, J lost 7 bases, and 15 bases lay in between. The CDR3 has 16 residues.